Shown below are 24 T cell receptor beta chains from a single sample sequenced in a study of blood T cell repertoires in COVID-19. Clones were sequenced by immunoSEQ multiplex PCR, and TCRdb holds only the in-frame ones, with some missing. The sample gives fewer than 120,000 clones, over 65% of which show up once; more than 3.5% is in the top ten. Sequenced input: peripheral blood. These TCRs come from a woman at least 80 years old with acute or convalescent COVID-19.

CDR3 sequence (DNA): TGTGCCAGTAGTAGTGGACAGTCCTACGAGCAGTACTTC. Translation gives CASSSGQSYEQYF. The chain has TRBV19 and TRBJ2-7; a weak D match, TRBD1 (6 bases). Germline V gives CDR1 LNHDA, CDR2 SQIVND (reference sequence). The CDR3 has 13 residues. Trimming stripped 4 bases from V and 1 base from J, with 8 bases between.

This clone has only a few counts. The CDR3 region has the DNA TGCGCCAGCAGCCTATCGGGGGGCCGGGGGGACGAGCAGTACTTC. Translating gives CASSLSGGRGDEQYF. The chain combines TRBV5-1 with TRBJ2-7; a possible D gene is TRBD2 (7 bases). With 4 bases removed from V and 5 bases from J, the gap between germline ends came to 19 bases. The CDR3 runs 15 residues. Per the germline V gene, CDR1 is SGHRS and CDR2 is YFSETQ. Combining the CDR3 with reference TRBV5-1 and TRBJ2-7 gives the whole variable domain KAGVTQTPRYLIKTRGQQVTLSCSPISGHRSVSWYQQTPGQGLQFLFEYFSETQRNKGNFPGRFSGRQFSNSRSEMNVSTLELGDSALYLCASSLSGGRGDEQYFGPGTRLTVT.

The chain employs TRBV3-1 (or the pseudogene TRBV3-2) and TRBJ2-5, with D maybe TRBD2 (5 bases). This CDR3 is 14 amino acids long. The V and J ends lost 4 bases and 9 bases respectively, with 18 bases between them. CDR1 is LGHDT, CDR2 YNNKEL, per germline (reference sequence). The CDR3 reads CASSPDYPSWSQYF. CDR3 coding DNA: TGTGCCAGCAGCCCCGACTACCCTTCTTGGTCCCAGTACTTC.

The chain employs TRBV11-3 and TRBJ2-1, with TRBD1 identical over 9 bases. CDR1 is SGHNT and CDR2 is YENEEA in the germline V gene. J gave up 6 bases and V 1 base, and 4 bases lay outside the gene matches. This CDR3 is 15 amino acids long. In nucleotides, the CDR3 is TGTGCCAGCAGCTTAGGGGGACAGGGCCTCAATGAGCAGTTCTTC. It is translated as CASSLGGQGLNEQFF.

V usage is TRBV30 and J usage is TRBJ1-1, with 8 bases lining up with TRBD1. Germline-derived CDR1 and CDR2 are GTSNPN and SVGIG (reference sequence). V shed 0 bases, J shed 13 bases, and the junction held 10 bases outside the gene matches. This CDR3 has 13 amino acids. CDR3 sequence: CAWSVDPSGGVFF. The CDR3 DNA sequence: TGTGCCTGGAGTGTGGACCCCTCAGGGGGCGTTTTCTTT.

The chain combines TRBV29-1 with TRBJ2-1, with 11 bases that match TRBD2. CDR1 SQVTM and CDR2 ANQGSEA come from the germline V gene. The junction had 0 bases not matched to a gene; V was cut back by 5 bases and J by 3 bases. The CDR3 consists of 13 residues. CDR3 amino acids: CSVTSGSYNEQFF. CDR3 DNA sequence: TGCAGCGTTACTAGCGGGAGCTACAATGAGCAGTTCTTC.

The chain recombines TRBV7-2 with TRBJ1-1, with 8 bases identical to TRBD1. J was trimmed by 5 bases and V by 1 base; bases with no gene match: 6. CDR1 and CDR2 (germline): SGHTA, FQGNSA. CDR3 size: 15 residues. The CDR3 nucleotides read TGTGCCAGCAGCTTAGTCCAGGGGGCGGGTACTGAAGCTTTCTTT. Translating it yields CASSLVQGAGTEAFF.

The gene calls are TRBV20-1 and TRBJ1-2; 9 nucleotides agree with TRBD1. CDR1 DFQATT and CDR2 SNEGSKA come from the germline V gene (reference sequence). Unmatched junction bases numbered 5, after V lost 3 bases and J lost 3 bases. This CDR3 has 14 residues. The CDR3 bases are TGCAGTGCTAGTGGGGACAGGGAGGACTATGGCTACACCTTC. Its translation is CSASGDREDYGYTF.

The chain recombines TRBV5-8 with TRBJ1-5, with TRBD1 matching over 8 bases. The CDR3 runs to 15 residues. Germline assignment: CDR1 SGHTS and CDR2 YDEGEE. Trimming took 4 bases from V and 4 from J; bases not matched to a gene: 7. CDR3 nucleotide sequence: TGTGCCAGCAGCCTCGGGACAGGCCCTAATCAGCCCCAGCATTTT. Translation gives CASSLGTGPNQPQHF.

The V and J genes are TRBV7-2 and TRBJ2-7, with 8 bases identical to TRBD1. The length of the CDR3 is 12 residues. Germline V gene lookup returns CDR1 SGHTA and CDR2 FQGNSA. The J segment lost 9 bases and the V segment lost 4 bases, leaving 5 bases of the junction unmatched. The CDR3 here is CASSYDRGWQYF. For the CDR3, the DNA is TGTGCCAGCAGCTACGACAGGGGTTGGCAGTACTTC. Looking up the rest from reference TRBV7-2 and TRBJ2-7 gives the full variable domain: GAGVSQSPSNKVTEKGKDVELRCDPISGHTALYWYRQSLGQGLEFLIYFQGNSAPDKSGLPSDRFSAERTGGSVSTLTIQRTQQEDSAVYLCASSYDRGWQYFGPGTRLTVT.

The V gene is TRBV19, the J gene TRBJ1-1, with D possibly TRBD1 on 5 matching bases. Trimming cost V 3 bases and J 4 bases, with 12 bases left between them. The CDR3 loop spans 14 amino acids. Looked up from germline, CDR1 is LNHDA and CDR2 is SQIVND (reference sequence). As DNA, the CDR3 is TGTGCCAGTAGTATTTCTGGGGCGGTCACTGAAGCTTTCTTT. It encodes CASSISGAVTEAFF. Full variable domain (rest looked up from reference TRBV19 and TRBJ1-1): DGGITQSPKYLFRKEGQNVTLSCEQNLNHDAMYWYRQDPGQGLRLIYYSQIVNDFQKGDIAEGYSVSREKKESFPLTVTSAQKNPTAFYLCASSISGAVTEAFFGQGTRLTVV.

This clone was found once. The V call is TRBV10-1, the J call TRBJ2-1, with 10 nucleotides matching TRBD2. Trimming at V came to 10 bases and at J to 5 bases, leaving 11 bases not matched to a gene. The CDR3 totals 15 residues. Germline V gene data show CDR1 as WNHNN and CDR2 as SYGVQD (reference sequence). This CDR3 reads CAKRRGTSENNEQFF. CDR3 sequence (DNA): TGCGCCAAACGACGCGGGACTAGCGAGAACAATGAGCAGTTCTTC.

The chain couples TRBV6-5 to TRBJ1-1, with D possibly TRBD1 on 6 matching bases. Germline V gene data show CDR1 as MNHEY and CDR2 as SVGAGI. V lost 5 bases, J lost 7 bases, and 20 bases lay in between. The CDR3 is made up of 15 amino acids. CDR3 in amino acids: CASSPGGGAPNEAFF. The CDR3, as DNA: TGTGCCAGCAGTCCTGGAGGGGGGGCCCCGAATGAAGCTTTCTTT.

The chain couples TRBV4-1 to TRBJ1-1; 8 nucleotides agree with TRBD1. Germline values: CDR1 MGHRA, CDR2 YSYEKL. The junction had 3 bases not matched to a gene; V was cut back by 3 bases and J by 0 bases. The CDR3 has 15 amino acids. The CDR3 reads CASSQAGQVNTEAFF. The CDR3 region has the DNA TGCGCCAGCAGCCAGGCGGGACAGGTGAACACTGAAGCTTTCTTT.

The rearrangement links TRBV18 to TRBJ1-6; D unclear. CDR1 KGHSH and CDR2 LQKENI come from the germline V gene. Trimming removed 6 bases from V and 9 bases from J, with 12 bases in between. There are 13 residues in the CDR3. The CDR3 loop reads CASSREGSSPLHF. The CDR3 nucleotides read TGTGCCAGCTCGAGGGAAGGGAGTTCACCCCTCCACTTT.

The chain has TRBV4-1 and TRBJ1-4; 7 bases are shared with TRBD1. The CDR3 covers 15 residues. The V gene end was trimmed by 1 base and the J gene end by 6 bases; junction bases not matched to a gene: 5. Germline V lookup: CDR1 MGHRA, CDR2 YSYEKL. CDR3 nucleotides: TGCGCCAGCAGCCAAGGGCGTCAGGGGGATGAAAAACTGTTTTTT. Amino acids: CASSQGRQGDEKLFF.

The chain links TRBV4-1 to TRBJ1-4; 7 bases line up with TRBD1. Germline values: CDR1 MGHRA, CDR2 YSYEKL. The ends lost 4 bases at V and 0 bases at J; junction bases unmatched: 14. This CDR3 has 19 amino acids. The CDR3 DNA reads TGCGCCAGCAGCCCAATCCCCGGGACAGAATATGCAACTAATGAAAAACTGTTTTTT. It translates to CASSPIPGTEYATNEKLFF.

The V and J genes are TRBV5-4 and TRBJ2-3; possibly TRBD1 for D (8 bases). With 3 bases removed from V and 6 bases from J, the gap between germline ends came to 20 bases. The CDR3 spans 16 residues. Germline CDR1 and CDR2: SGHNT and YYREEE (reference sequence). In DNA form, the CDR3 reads TGTGCCAGCAGCTCCACCCCAACAGGGGGGGCGGATACGCAGTATTTT. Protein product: CASSSTPTGGADTQYF. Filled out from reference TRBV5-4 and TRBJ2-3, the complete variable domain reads ETGVTQSPTHLIKTRGQQVTLRCSSQSGHNTVSWYQQALGQGPQFIFQYYREEENGRGNFPPRFSGLQFPNYSSELNVNALELDDSALYLCASSSTPTGGADTQYFGPGTRLTVL.

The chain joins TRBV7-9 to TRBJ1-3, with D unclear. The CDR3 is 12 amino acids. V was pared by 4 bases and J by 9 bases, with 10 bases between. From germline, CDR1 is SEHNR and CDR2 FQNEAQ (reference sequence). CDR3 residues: CASSSGRSTIYF. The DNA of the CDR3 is TGTGCCAGCAGCTCTGGCCGATCCACCATATATTTT.

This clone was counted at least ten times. CDR3: CASSPRHYGNTIYF. The CDR3 bases are TGTGCCAGCAGCCCCCGACATTACGGAAACACCATATATTTT. The chain combines TRBV9 with TRBJ1-3; D gene uncertain. V dropped 4 bases and J dropped 4 bases, with 12 bases sitting between them. CDR3 length: 14 amino acids. Germline CDR1 is SGDLS and CDR2 is YYNGEE.

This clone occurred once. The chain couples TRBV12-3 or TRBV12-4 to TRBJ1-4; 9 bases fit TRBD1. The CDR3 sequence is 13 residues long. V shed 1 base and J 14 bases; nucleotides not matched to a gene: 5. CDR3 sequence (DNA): TGTGCCAGCAGTTTAGGCAGGGACAGGGATCTGTTTTTT. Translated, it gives CASSLGRDRDLFF.

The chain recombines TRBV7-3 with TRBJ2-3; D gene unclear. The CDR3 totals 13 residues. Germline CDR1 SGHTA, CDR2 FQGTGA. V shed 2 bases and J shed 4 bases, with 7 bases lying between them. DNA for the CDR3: TGTGCCAGCAGCTTAGCAACGGCAGATACGCAGTATTTT. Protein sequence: CASSLATADTQYF. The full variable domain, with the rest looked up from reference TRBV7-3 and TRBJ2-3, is GAGVSQTPSNKVTEKGKYVELRCDPISGHTALYWYRQSLGQGPEFLIYFQGTGAADDSGLPNDRFFAVRPEGSVSTLKIQRTERGDSAVYLCASSLATADTQYFGPGTRLTVL.

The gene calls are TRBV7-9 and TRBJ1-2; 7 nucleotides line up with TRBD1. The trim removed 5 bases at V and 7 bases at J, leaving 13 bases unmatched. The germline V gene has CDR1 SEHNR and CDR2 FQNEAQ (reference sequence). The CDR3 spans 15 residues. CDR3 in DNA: TGTGCCAGCAGCCCCTCGGACAGGAGAGGCGGTGGCTACACCTTC. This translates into CASSPSDRRGGGYTF.

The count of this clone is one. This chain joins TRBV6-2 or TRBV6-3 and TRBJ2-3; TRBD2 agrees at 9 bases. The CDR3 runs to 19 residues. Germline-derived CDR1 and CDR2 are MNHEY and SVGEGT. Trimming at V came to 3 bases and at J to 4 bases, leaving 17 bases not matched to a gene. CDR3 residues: CASSYSLLAGPFSADTQYF. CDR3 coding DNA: TGTGCCAGCAGTTATTCCCTACTAGCGGGTCCTTTTTCGGCAGATACGCAGTATTTT.